Reported below is one T cell receptor beta chain. Its antigen is not known. The table came from immunoSEQ multiplex PCR; TCRdb's copy has only in-frame clones and leaves some out. Here the sample spans tens of thousands of clones, about 96% being singletons. This record comes from a study of cytomegalovirus exposure and HLA in healthy donors. Study background: In a later analysis, it was reported that the approximately 110 validation repertoires had been produced on the same platform as the 670 or so repertoires belonging to the first cohort.

Notes on the study in general: Specificity of a few CMV-associated chains for CMV antigens was verified in vitro. Rarity characterized most TCR sequences, yet some public TCRs appeared in many donors. A later analysis found first-cohort TCR clusters tended to co-occur in the 110 or so validation repertoires.

The V end was cut by 0 bases, the J end by 9 bases, with 15 bases between. The length of the CDR3 is 14 residues. Germline V lookup: CDR1 PRHDT, CDR2 FYEKMQ (reference sequence). The sequenced material came from PBMCs. The sequence came from a man aged 18 to 35 in good health and CMV-seropositive. This rearrangement joins TRBV13 to TRBJ2-7; the D is unclear. Written as DNA, the CDR3 is TGTGCCAGCAGCTTAGGGACTCACTACCGAGGGCAGTACTTC. It is translated as CASSLGTHYRGQYF.